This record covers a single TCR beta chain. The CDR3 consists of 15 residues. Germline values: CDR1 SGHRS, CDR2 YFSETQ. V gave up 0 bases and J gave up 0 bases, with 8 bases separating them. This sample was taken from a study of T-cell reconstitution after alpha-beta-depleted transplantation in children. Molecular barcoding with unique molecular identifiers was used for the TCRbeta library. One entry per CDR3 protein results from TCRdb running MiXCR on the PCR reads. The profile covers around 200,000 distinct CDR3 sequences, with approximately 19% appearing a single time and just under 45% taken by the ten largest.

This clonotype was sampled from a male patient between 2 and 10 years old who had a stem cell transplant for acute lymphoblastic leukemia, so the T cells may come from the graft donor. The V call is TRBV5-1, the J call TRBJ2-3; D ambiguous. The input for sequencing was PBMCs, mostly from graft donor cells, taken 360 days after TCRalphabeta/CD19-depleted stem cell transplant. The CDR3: CASSLVMSSTDTQYF. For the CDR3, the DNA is TGCGCCAGCAGCTTGGTCATGAGTAGCACAGATACGCAGTATTTT.